Listed here are 6 T cell receptor beta chains from one sample, sequenced in a study of T cells in Graves' hyperthyroidism and ophthalmopathy. Amplification yielded TCR beta CDR3 regions, with RNA transcripts as the source. First-round RT-PCR targeting the TCR CDR3 was performed with the HTBI primer set. A single record per CDR3 protein comes from TCRdb applying MiXCR to the multiplex PCR reads. The sample lists around 300,000 distinct CDR3 sequences, roughly an eighth seen once, with about 37% in the top ten. Sequencing was carried out using blood. The receptor set was obtained from a woman between 40 and 55 years old with Graves' ophthalmopathy.

This clonotype was picked up many times. The genes are TRBV11-2 and TRBJ2-1; D tentatively fits TRBD1 or TRBD2 (5 bases each). V shed 4 bases and J shed 4 bases, with 23 bases lying between them. This CDR3 contains 18 residues. CDR1 SGHAT and CDR2 FQNNGV come from the germline V gene. The CDR3 spells CASSSFQGTIGIYNEQFF. The CDR3 DNA reads as TGTGCCAGCAGCTCATTCCAAGGGACGATAGGTATATACAATGAGCAGTTCTTC. Combining the CDR3 with reference TRBV11-2 and TRBJ2-1 gives the whole variable domain EAGVAQSPRYKIIEKRQSVAFWCNPISGHATLYWYQQILGQGPKLLIQFQNNGVVDDSQLPKDRFSAERLKGVDSTLKIQPAKLEDSAVYLCASSSFQGTIGIYNEQFFGPGTRLTVL.

This clonotype showed up just a few times. The chain combines TRBV9 with TRBJ2-1, with TRBD2 as a possible D gene (6 bases). V dropped 2 bases and J dropped 5 bases, with 8 bases sitting between them. The CDR3 runs to 13 residues. Germline CDR1 is SGDLS and CDR2 is YYNGEE. The CDR3 region is CASSVPGDNEQFF. In DNA, the CDR3 is TGTGCCAGCAGCGTCCCGGGAGACAATGAGCAGTTCTTC.

This clonotype was detected many times. The chain joins TRBV6-2 or TRBV6-3 to TRBJ2-4; D is unresolved. CDR1 and CDR2 (germline): MNHEY, SVGEGT. V was clipped by 7 bases and J by 0 bases, with 7 bases between them. There are 13 residues in the CDR3. The CDR3 protein is CASKELAKNIQYF. The CDR3 nucleotides read TGTGCCAGCAAGGAGTTAGCCAAAAACATTCAGTACTTC.

Many counts were recorded for this clonotype. J is TRBJ1-5 and V is TRBV28; TRBD1 agrees at 8 bases. From germline, CDR1 is MDHEN and CDR2 SYDVKM. Germline trimming cut 5 bases from V and 7 bases from J; bases unmatched to any gene: 7. The CDR3 loop spans 14 amino acids. The DNA of the CDR3 is TGTGCCAGCAGTCCGGGGACAGGCCTCCAGCCCCAGCATTTT. Translation: CASSPGTGLQPQHF.

Ten or more counts support this clonotype. The V and J genes are TRBV6-1 and TRBJ2-2; D not certain. The V end was cut by 6 bases, the J end by 7 bases, with 6 bases between. The CDR3 has 11 amino acids. Germline CDR1 and CDR2: MNHNS and SASEGT. CDR3 in amino acids: CASSRSGELFF. Written as DNA, the CDR3 is TGTGCCAGCAGCAGGAGCGGGGAGCTGTTTTTT.

This clonotype showed up just a few times. The chain recombines TRBV7-9 with TRBJ1-2, with 12 nucleotides matching TRBD1. With V trimmed by 1 base and J by 7 bases, 10 bases remained unmatched. Germline assignment: CDR1 SEHNR and CDR2 FQNEAQ (reference sequence). The CDR3 loop spans 17 amino acids. CDR3 nucleotide sequence: TGTGCCAGCAGCTTAGGCGGGACAGGGGGCAGATACGGTGGCTACACCTTC. It is translated as CASSLGGTGGRYGGYTF.